Below are 6 T cell receptor beta chains sequenced from a single sample in a study of spatial heterogeneity in lung cancer. TCRdb reprocessed the 5' RACE reads with MiXCR, giving one entry per CDR3 protein. This sample has approximately 1,500 distinct CDR3 sequences, with around 10% found just once. No cognate antigen is known for these TCRs. Findings of the study overall: Expanded intratumoral alpha and beta TCR counts tracked tumor mutation counts.

Time point described: sample taken at primary tumor resection. This material consisted of lung tumor tissue, taken at surgery. Receptor source: a female donor with early-stage non-small cell lung cancer.

This clonotype qualifies as large. This beta chain turned up in a library designed for alpha chains; as an off-target read, its abundance says little. The V call is TRBV12-3 or TRBV12-4, the J call TRBJ2-7, with 14 bases fitting TRBD2. With V trimmed by 3 bases and J by 3 bases, 4 bases remained unmatched. The CDR3 runs 16 residues. In nucleotides, the CDR3 is TGTGCCAGCAGTTTGGGACTAGCGGGGGATCTCTACGAGCAGTACTTC. Its protein product is CASSLGLAGDLYEQYF.

By sample fraction, this clonotype is medium-sized. Since it is a stray read in a library aimed at alpha chains, this beta chain has a size that is not meaningful. This chain joins TRBV6-2 or TRBV6-3 and TRBJ2-5, with a tentative D call TRBD1 (5 bases). Germline CDR1 MNHEY, CDR2 SVGEGT. Trimming took off 2 bases at V and 3 bases at J, with 13 bases between the two ends. This CDR3 has 15 amino acids. CDR3 residues: CASSYVGDSKETQYF. The DNA of the CDR3 is TGTGCCAGCAGTTACGTTGGTGACAGCAAAGAGACCCAGTACTTC.

This clonotype was observed a few times. This beta chain lies outside the target of a library built for alpha chains; its clone size means little. The J gene is TRBJ1-5, the V gene TRBV18; D may be TRBD1 (5 bases). V was trimmed by 4 bases and J by 6 bases, leaving 10 bases between them. The CDR3 spans 13 residues. The germline gives CDR1 KGHSH, CDR2 LQKENI. The CDR3 nucleotides read TGTGCCAGCTCACAAGGGACCCTTCAGCCCCAGCATTTT. Its protein product is CASSQGTLQPQHF.

This clonotype is judged medium-sized. This beta chain slipped into a library made for alpha chains as a stray read, so its size is not meaningful. This chain joins TRBV20-1 and TRBJ2-5, with a possible D match to TRBD2 (6 bases). The CDR3 spans 15 residues. The germline V and J ends were trimmed by 6 bases and 2 bases, with 19 bases remaining between them. Per the germline V gene, CDR1 is DFQATT and CDR2 is SNEGSKA (reference sequence). The CDR3 is CSAGTAGTFQETQYF. The DNA for the CDR3 is TGCAGTGCCGGGACGGCCGGGACTTTTCAAGAGACCCAGTACTTC.

By proportion, this clonotype is medium-sized. Found in a library prepared for alpha chains, this beta chain is an off-target read, and its abundance has little meaning. This rearrangement joins TRBV12-3 or TRBV12-4 to TRBJ2-2; D not resolved. The CDR3 covers 12 residues. Trimming took 3 bases from V and 3 from J, leaving 2 bases between them. The CDR3 coding sequence is TGTGCCAGCAGTTTGGACACCGGGGAGCTGTTTTTT. This gives the protein CASSLDTGELFF.

This clonotype is labeled as large. A library prepared for alpha chains yielded this beta chain as an off-target read; its size is of little meaning. V is TRBV7-7 and J is TRBJ2-1; 13 nucleotides agree with TRBD2. Germline V gives CDR1 SSHAT, CDR2 FNYEAQ (reference sequence). This CDR3 is built from 16 residues. V trimming: 5 bases; J trimming: 5 bases; junction bases outside the gene matches: 6. The CDR3 sequence: CASSPVLAGGNNEQFF. The CDR3 nucleotides read TGTGCCAGCAGCCCGGTACTAGCGGGGGGGAACAATGAGCAGTTCTTC. The variable domain in full, completed from reference TRBV7-7 and TRBJ2-1, reads GAGVSQSPRYKVTKRGQDVTLRCDPISSHATLYWYQQALGQGPEFLTYFNYEAQPDKSGLPSDRFSAERPEGSISTLTIQRTEQRDSAMYRCASSPVLAGGNNEQFFGPGTRLTVL.